This T cell receptor beta chain was observed in a study of T cell repertoires in cytomegalovirus infection. General study points: The ex vivo response showed dominance by HLA-C-restricted CMV-specific TCR beta clonotypes.

TCRdb fed the reads into MiXCR, producing one record per CDR3 protein. Among a few hundred thousand distinct CDR3 sequences listed, around 13% were seen once. By proportion, this clonotype is medium-sized. The target antigen is unknown. The V gene lost 2 bases and the J gene lost 4 bases, with 11 bases spanning the gap. The CDR3 is 14 residues long. Germline V lookup: CDR1 SGHTA, CDR2 FQGNSA. The V and J genes are TRBV7-2 and TRBJ2-5, with D perhaps TRBD2 (6 bases). The sequence was collected from a human donor in good health (CMV status not recorded). Some clones in this sample may be carry-over from other donors' samples. The sample was PBMCs. CDR3 bases: TGTGCCAGCAGCTTAAAAGTGGGGGGAGAGACCCAGTACTTC. Translating it yields CASSLKVGGETQYF.